A single sample gave rise to the 21 T cell receptor beta chains below, sequenced in a study of beta chain features in type 1 diabetes. Their antigens remain unidentified. Expressed TCRB transcripts were sequenced after all isolated RNA was converted to cDNA. The method was immunoSEQ multiplex PCR; TCRdb's version includes in-frame clones alone and lacks a portion of them. The sample carries a few hundred thousand clones, roughly 14% recorded once. Whole-study findings and limits: Moderately but significantly shorter TCRB CDR3s were found in Type 1 diabetes patients in all four CD4+ subsets.

The sample taken for sequencing was naive CD4+ T cells from blood. These receptors all come from a woman aged 18-30 years with type 1 diabetes.

This clone was detected a few times. The chain links TRBV7-9 to TRBJ2-7, with TRBD1 as a possible D gene (5 bases). Deletions cut 1 base from V and 2 bases from J, with 12 bases between. This CDR3 comprises 15 residues. CDR1 and CDR2 from the germline V gene are SEHNR and FQNEAQ (reference sequence). The CDR3 loop is CASSLDLGRTYEQYF. The DNA for the CDR3 is TGTGCCAGCAGCTTAGATTTGGGGCGGACCTACGAGCAGTACTTC.

The chain carries TRBV11-2 and TRBJ2-1, with 10 nucleotides matching TRBD2. Germline V gene data show CDR1 as SGHAT and CDR2 as FQNNGV. V lost 5 bases and J lost 5; bases outside the gene matches: 9. This CDR3 spans 16 amino acids. CDR3 protein: CASSIVAGLANNEQFF. The CDR3 DNA follows: TGTGCCAGCAGCATAGTAGCGGGACTAGCGAACAATGAGCAGTTCTTC.

This clone was counted a few times. CDR3 in DNA: TGTGCCAGCAGCTTCCAAGCGACAGTCCCTCCGGATACGCAGTATTTT. Protein product: CASSFQATVPPDTQYF. The chain uses TRBV7-3 and TRBJ2-3; the D gene is possibly TRBD1 (5 bases). Germline CDR1 and CDR2: SGHTA and FQGTGA. Trimming removed 3 bases at V and 6 bases at J, with 19 bases between. The CDR3 is made up of 16 amino acids.

The V call is TRBV18, the J call TRBJ2-7; 7 nucleotides line up with TRBD1. V shed 3 bases and J 7 bases; nucleotides not matched to a gene: 9. The CDR3 has 14 amino acids. Germline V gives CDR1 KGHSH, CDR2 LQKENI. The CDR3 loop reads CASSPGNRGREQYF. The CDR3 DNA reads TGTGCCAGCTCACCGGGGAACAGGGGCCGGGAGCAGTACTTC.

This clone was counted a few times. The V gene is TRBV19, the J gene TRBJ1-1; D unresolved. The CDR3 is 14 residues long. Trimming took 8 bases from V and 7 from J, leaving 20 bases between them. Germline-derived CDR1 and CDR2 are LNHDA and SQIVND (reference sequence). The DNA for the CDR3 is TGTGCCAGTGAGGAAGGACGGGGAGGAGTTGAAGCTTTCTTT. Its protein is CASEEGRGGVEAFF. The whole variable domain, filled in from reference TRBV19 and TRBJ1-1, reads DGGITQSPKYLFRKEGQNVTLSCEQNLNHDAMYWYRQDPGQGLRLIYYSQIVNDFQKGDIAEGYSVSREKKESFPLTVTSAQKNPTAFYLCASEEGRGGVEAFFGQGTRLTVV.

CDR3 in amino acids: CASTKVGQENIQYF. The CDR3 DNA reads as TGTGCCAGCACCAAGGTCGGACAGGAAAACATTCAGTACTTC. The J gene is TRBJ2-4, the V gene TRBV6-6; TRBD1 matches 7 bases. CDR1 and CDR2 (germline): MNHNY, SVGAGI (reference sequence). CDR3 length: 14 residues. Losses at the gene ends were 7 bases for V and 5 bases for J; bases not matched to a gene: 8.

CDR3: CASSLVPPGTSGRPEQFF. The CDR3 DNA reads as TGTGCCAGCAGCTTAGTCCCCCCAGGGACTAGCGGGAGGCCGGAGCAGTTCTTC. The chain is built from TRBV7-9 and TRBJ2-1, with 15 bases aligning to TRBD2. V dropped 1 base and J dropped 10; count of bases not matched to a gene: 11. The CDR3 sequence is 18 residues long. Germline CDR1 reads SEHNR; CDR2 reads FQNEAQ (reference sequence).

This clone was seen only a few times. The chain combines TRBV30 with TRBJ2-7, with D possibly being TRBD2 (6 bases). V lost 0 bases, J lost 7 bases, and 13 bases lay in between. The CDR3 extends over 13 amino acids. Germline CDR1 GTSNPN, CDR2 SVGIG (reference sequence). The CDR3 loop reads CAWSVQVAGEQYF. CDR3 coding DNA: TGTGCCTGGAGTGTACAGGTGGCGGGAGAGCAGTACTTC.

This clone was recorded a few times. V is TRBV28 and J is TRBJ1-2; 9 nucleotides match TRBD1. V lost 6 bases, J lost 4 bases, and 6 bases stayed unmatched. The CDR3 has 14 amino acids. Germline V CDR1 and CDR2: MDHEN, SYDVKM. In DNA, the CDR3 is TGTGCCAGCAGGGGACAGGGAGCAATCTATGGCTACACCTTC. As protein: CASRGQGAIYGYTF.

The chain joins TRBV30 to TRBJ1-1; 10 bases match TRBD1. J gave up 5 bases and V 8 bases, and 11 bases lay outside the gene matches. The CDR3 consists of 14 residues. Looked up from germline, CDR1 is GTSNPN and CDR2 is SVGIG (reference sequence). CDR3 amino acids: CAEIRQGAQTEAFF. The CDR3 region has the DNA TGTGCCGAAATCAGACAGGGGGCGCAGACTGAAGCTTTCTTT.

This clone was seen a few times. This chain joins TRBV7-8 and TRBJ2-1; 12 bases line up with TRBD2. Germline trimming cut 5 bases from V and 4 bases from J; bases unmatched to any gene: 15. Germline V gene lookup returns CDR1 SGHVS and CDR2 FQNEAQ. This CDR3 comprises 19 residues. DNA of the CDR3: TGTGCCAGCAGCCCCCTTGGGCTAGCGGGAGGGCCGGGGTACAATGAGCAGTTCTTC. It translates to CASSPLGLAGGPGYNEQFF.

This clone was observed a handful of times. The chain recombines TRBV18 with TRBJ2-1; 14 nucleotides align to TRBD2. The CDR3 runs 17 residues. Germline CDR1 is KGHSH and CDR2 is LQKENI. The ends lost 3 bases at V and 4 bases at J; junction bases unmatched: 5. CDR3 region: CASSPPTSGRGYNEQFF. CDR3 sequence (DNA): TGTGCCAGCTCACCGCCGACTAGCGGGAGGGGGTACAATGAGCAGTTCTTC.

The chain links TRBV7-2 to TRBJ2-5; a weak D match, TRBD1 (5 bases). CDR3 length equals 13 residues. CDR1 is SGHTA, CDR2 FQGNSA, per germline. V was clipped by 4 bases and J by 7 bases, with 13 bases between them. CDR3 bases: TGTGCCAGCAGCTCGGACATATGGCTGACCCAGTACTTC. Encoded protein: CASSSDIWLTQYF.

This clone was counted a few times. The chain joins TRBV30 to TRBJ2-7; D remains unclear. This CDR3 comprises 13 residues. Trimming shortened V by 1 base and J by 4 bases, and 11 bases separated the two germline ends. Per the germline V gene, CDR1 is GTSNPN and CDR2 is SVGIG (reference sequence). The CDR3 sequence is CAWSGRVGYEQYF. The CDR3 DNA reads as TGTGCCTGGAGTGGCCGGGTGGGTTACGAGCAGTACTTC.

This clone was seen a handful of times. V usage is TRBV7-9 and J usage is TRBJ2-7; 7 nucleotides line up with TRBD1. The CDR3 sequence is 14 residues long. The V segment lost 2 bases and the J segment 3 bases; nucleotides outside the gene matches: 4. The germline V gene encodes CDR1 SEHNR and CDR2 FQNEAQ (reference sequence). In nucleotides, the CDR3 is TGTGCCAGCAGCTTAAATCCAGGGGGCTACGAGCAGTACTTC. This sequence encodes CASSLNPGGYEQYF.

This clone was detected a few times. In the same sample, other DNA sequences code for this CDR3. CDR3 in amino acids: CASSYWGEGTEAFF. CDR3 nucleotide sequence: TGTGCCAGCAGTTACTGGGGGGAGGGTACTGAAGCTTTCTTT. The chain has TRBV6-5 and TRBJ1-1; D might be TRBD1 (5 bases). The CDR3 is 14 residues long. Germline CDR1 and CDR2: MNHEY and SVGAGI. Trimming took 1 base from V and 5 from J, leaving 11 bases between them.

This clone occurred a few times. The DNA for the CDR3 is TGTGCCTGGAGTGTAGGTACTAGCGATGAGCAGTTCTTC. Protein sequence: CAWSVGTSDEQFF. The chain has TRBV30 and TRBJ2-1, with 7 bases identical to TRBD2. CDR1 GTSNPN and CDR2 SVGIG come from the germline V gene (reference sequence). The trim removed 0 bases at V and 8 bases at J, leaving 4 bases unmatched. The CDR3 has 13 residues. Full variable domain (outside the CDR3, taken from reference TRBV30 and TRBJ2-1): SQTIHQWPATLVQPVGSPLSLECTVEGTSNPNLYWYRQAAGRGLQLLFYSVGIGQISSEVPQNLSASRPQDRQFILSSKKLLLSDSGFYLCAWSVGTSDEQFFGPGTRLTVL.

This clone was detected a few times. The chain combines TRBV2 with TRBJ2-5; TRBD1 might be the D (5 bases). The V gene lost 5 bases and the J gene lost 5 bases, with 15 bases spanning the gap. The CDR3 is 14 amino acids. Per germline, CDR1 SNHLY and CDR2 FYNNEI. This CDR3 reads CASSLTANVETQYF. CDR3 bases: TGTGCCAGCAGTCTGACAGCCAATGTGGAGACCCAGTACTTC.

This clone was counted between two and nine times. V usage is TRBV7-2 and J usage is TRBJ1-5; possible D gene TRBD1, 5 bases. This CDR3 region has 16 residues. V lost 1 base and J lost 6, with 16 bases in between. Looked up from germline, CDR1 is SGHTA and CDR2 is FQGNSA. CDR3 DNA sequence: TGTGCCAGCAGCTTAGGTCCCAGGGAGGCTGGTCAGCCCCAGCATTTT. Protein product: CASSLGPREAGQPQHF.

This clone occurred a few times. CDR3 region: CASSFLYNEQFF. CDR3 in DNA: TGTGCCAGCAGCTTCTTGTACAATGAGCAGTTCTTC. This chain joins TRBV7-2 and TRBJ2-1; D is unclear. The CDR3 totals 12 residues. Looked up from germline, CDR1 is SGHTA and CDR2 is FQGNSA. The V end was cut by 3 bases, the J end by 4 bases, with 4 bases between.

This clone came up a few times. The chain combines TRBV7-8 with TRBJ2-7; 9 bases map to TRBD2. Germline values: CDR1 SGHVS, CDR2 FQNEAQ. The CDR3 runs 20 residues. Trimming at V came to 0 bases and at J to 0 bases, leaving 15 bases not matched to a gene. The CDR3 reads CASSLARLAREGPASYEQYV. CDR3 DNA: TGTGCCAGCAGCTTAGCGCGTTTGGCGCGGGAGGGCCCAGCCTCCTACGAGCAGTACGTC.